These 8 T cell receptor beta chains originate from one sample sequenced in a study of T cell changes during pregnancy in multiple sclerosis. Clones were sequenced by immunoSEQ multiplex PCR, and TCRdb holds only the in-frame ones, with some missing. Of approximately 21,000 clones in the sample, around 81% were seen once. The source material was CD8+ T cells from peripheral blood mononuclear cells, sampled in the first trimester of pregnancy. The receptor set was obtained from a female donor in good health, enrolled as a control in a pregnancy study.

The chain couples TRBV6-5 to TRBJ1-4; 10 nucleotides align to TRBD1. V trimming: 5 bases; J trimming: 10 bases; junction bases outside the gene matches: 10. In germline, CDR1 is MNHEY, CDR2 SVGAGI. The CDR3 has 15 residues. The DNA for the CDR3 is TGTGCCAGCAGTATATCCGGGACAGGGGTGAGAAAACTGTTTTTT. Translated: CASSISGTGVRKLFF.

CDR3: CASSFGTSSYNEQFF. The CDR3 coding sequence is TGCGCCAGCAGCTTCGGGACTAGCTCCTACAATGAGCAGTTCTTC. This rearrangement joins TRBV5-1 to TRBJ2-1; 8 bases fit TRBD2. Germline V gives CDR1 SGHRS, CDR2 YFSETQ. V lost 2 bases, J lost 0 bases, and 1 base stayed unmatched. CDR3 size: 15 residues.

V usage is TRBV6-6 and J usage is TRBJ1-1, with D tentatively TRBD1 (6 bases). The CDR3 consists of 12 residues. CDR1 is MNHNY and CDR2 is SVGAGI in the germline V gene (reference sequence). V shed 7 bases and J shed 5 bases, with 11 bases lying between them. CDR3 DNA sequence: TGTGCCAGCACCCGAGGGGGAACTGAAGCTTTCTTT. Protein product: CASTRGGTEAFF.

V and J are TRBV9 and TRBJ2-5; TRBD2 aligns across 7 bases. CDR3 size: 16 residues. V lost 1 base and J lost 2; bases outside the gene matches: 8. CDR1 and CDR2 from the germline V gene are SGDLS and YYNGEE. The CDR3 region is CASSVSRASGQETQYF. The CDR3 DNA is TGTGCCAGCAGCGTAAGTCGAGCTAGCGGACAAGAGACCCAGTACTTC.

The chain links TRBV7-8 to TRBJ1-1; 7 bases are shared with TRBD1. The length of the CDR3 is 15 residues. Germline V lookup: CDR1 SGHVS, CDR2 FQNEAQ. Trimming took 3 bases from V and 5 from J; bases not matched to a gene: 9. The DNA for the CDR3 is TGTGCCAGCAGCTTGGGAGACAGGGCAGGGACTGAAGCTTTCTTT. This codes for CASSLGDRAGTEAFF.

CDR3 nucleotide sequence: TGTGCCAGCAGTGACCGGGCGACAGGGGGGTCGGATACGCAGTATTTT. It encodes CASSDRATGGSDTQYF. J is TRBJ2-3 and V is TRBV6-4; TRBD1 agrees at 9 bases. Germline values: CDR1 MRHNA, CDR2 SNTAGT. With V trimmed by 2 bases and J by 6 bases, 9 bases remained unmatched. This CDR3 has 16 amino acids.

The chain uses TRBV29-1 and TRBJ1-5; 10 bases map to TRBD1. The CDR3 has 13 residues. Germline CDR1 reads SQVTM; CDR2 reads ANQGSEA. The ends lost 6 bases at V and 6 bases at J; junction bases unmatched: 5. For the CDR3, the DNA is TGCAGCGTCGGGACAGGGGAGAGTCAGCCCCAGCATTTT. Its translation is CSVGTGESQPQHF.

V and J are TRBV7-9 and TRBJ1-3; no clear D. Germline loops: CDR1 SEHNR, CDR2 FQNEAQ (reference sequence). The ends were cut back, 7 bases at V and 2 bases at J, with 12 bases in the middle. This CDR3 spans 14 amino acids. In DNA, the CDR3 is TGTGCCAGCACCACCCGGGAGGCTGGAAACACCATATATTTT. Its translation: CASTTREAGNTIYF.